This T cell receptor (beta chain) was found in a study of lymphopenia after photon versus proton radiotherapy. In the case of this clone: The target antigen is unknown.

Looked up from germline, CDR1 is SGHTA and CDR2 is FQGNSA. V lost 3 bases to trimming and J lost 6 bases, with 12 bases between them. The CDR3 length is 14 residues. This table comes from immunoSEQ multiplex PCR, and its TCRdb copy is limited to in-frame clones, with some not included. Of 15,000 or so clones detected, roughly four fifths appear once; the ten largest clones hold about 25%. Points from the study as a whole: Oligoclonal CD8+ Temra expansion after nadir drove photon patients' diversity drop. Authors raise, but do not show, better survival with proton therapy. Under photons, naive T cells and diversity fell while effector/memory populations rose.

The chain combines TRBV7-2 with TRBJ1-5, with a possible D match to TRBD1 (6 bases). The material was peripheral blood, obtained from a patient treated with photon-based radiotherapy. This TCR derives from a man aged 50 to 59 with gastric cancer. The CDR3 protein is CASSLGHTGQPQHF. CDR3 in DNA: TGTGCCAGCAGCTTGGGACATACGGGTCAGCCCCAGCATTTT.